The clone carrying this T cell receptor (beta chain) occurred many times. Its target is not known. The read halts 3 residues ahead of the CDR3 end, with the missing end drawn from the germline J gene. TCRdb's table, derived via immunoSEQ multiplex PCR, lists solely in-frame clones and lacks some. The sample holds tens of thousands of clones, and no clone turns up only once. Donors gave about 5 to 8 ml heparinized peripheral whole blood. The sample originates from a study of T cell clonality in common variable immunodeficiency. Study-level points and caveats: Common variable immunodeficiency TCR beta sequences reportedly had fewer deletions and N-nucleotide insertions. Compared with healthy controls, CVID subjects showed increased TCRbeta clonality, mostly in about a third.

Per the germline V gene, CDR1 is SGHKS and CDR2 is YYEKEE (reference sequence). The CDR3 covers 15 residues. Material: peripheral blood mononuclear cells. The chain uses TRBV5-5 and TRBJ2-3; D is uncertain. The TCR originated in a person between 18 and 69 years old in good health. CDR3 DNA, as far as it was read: TGTGCCAGCATCCCATCGTACGGGTACCAAGAGACG. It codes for CASIPSYGYQET. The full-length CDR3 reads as CASIPSYGYQETQYF.